What follows are 14 T cell receptor beta chains derived from one specimen sequenced in a study of T cells after yellow fever vaccination. TCRdb processed the 5' RACE reads anew with MiXCR; each CDR3 protein has one entry. The data show 300,000 to 400,000 distinct CDR3 sequences, 9.5% to 15% seen once. The input for sequencing was CD4+ T cells sorted from PBMCs, taken 15 days after the yellow fever booster vaccination. The receptors here all came from a man younger than 30 who received the YFV17D yellow fever vaccine.

The table lists this clonotype with many counts. This chain joins TRBV5-1 and TRBJ1-3; 7 bases align to TRBD1. After removal of 4 bases from V and 1 base from J, the junction contained 17 bases not matched to a gene. Germline CDR1 is SGHRS and CDR2 is YFSETQ. This CDR3 region has 19 residues. CDR3 region: CASSLRPAGQVDSGNTIYF. The CDR3 coding sequence is TGCGCCAGCAGCCTGAGACCTGCCGGACAGGTCGATTCTGGAAACACCATATATTTT.

The gene calls are TRBV12-3 or TRBV12-4 and TRBJ1-2; 8 positions agree with TRBD1. The junction had 8 bases not matched to a gene; V was cut back by 7 bases and J by 4 bases. This CDR3 contains 14 residues. This CDR3 reads CASTAGGQVYGYTF. CDR3 DNA sequence: TGTGCCAGCACCGCGGGGGGACAGGTCTATGGCTACACCTTC.

The V gene is TRBV5-1, the J gene TRBJ2-7; 10 bases fit TRBD1. Germline V gene lookup returns CDR1 SGHRS and CDR2 YFSETQ. V lost 3 bases, J lost 4 bases, and 4 bases stayed unmatched. The CDR3 contains 14 residues. For the CDR3, the DNA is TGCGCCAGCAGCTATGAGGGACAGGGGTACGAGCAGTACTTC. Translated: CASSYEGQGYEQYF.

This clonotype has only a few counts. This sequence joins TRBV5-6 and TRBJ2-7, with D perhaps TRBD1 (6 bases). Trimming removed 6 bases from V and 6 bases from J, with 22 bases in between. This CDR3 region has 15 residues. The V gene's germline CDR1 is SGHDT and CDR2 YYEEEE. CDR3 sequence: CASTHWTARRGEQYV. The CDR3 region has the DNA TGTGCCAGCACCCATTGGACAGCCCGAAGAGGCGAGCAGTACGTC.

The chain combines TRBV25-1 with TRBJ1-2, with D tentatively TRBD1 (6 bases). Germline V CDR1 and CDR2: MGHDK, SYGVNS. Between the trimmed V and J ends, which lost 3 bases and 0 bases, there was a span of 11 bases. The CDR3 is 15 residues long. The CDR3 loop is CASSDDRKANYGYTF. For the CDR3, the DNA is TGTGCCAGCAGTGATGACAGGAAAGCTAACTATGGCTACACCTTC.

The chain couples TRBV7-2 to TRBJ2-7, with D perhaps matching TRBD1 (5 bases). Germline CDR1 and CDR2: SGHTA and FQGNSA. The V and J ends lost 5 bases and 4 bases respectively, with 12 bases between them. CDR3 length equals 13 residues. CDR3 coding DNA: TGTGCCAGCAGCAGAGACAGAAAGTACGAGCAGTACTTC. Translated, it gives CASSRDRKYEQYF.

The CDR3 region is CASQRQGGYGYTF. The DNA of the CDR3 is TGTGCCAGCCAACGACAGGGAGGCTATGGCTACACCTTC. The V and J genes are TRBV2 and TRBJ1-2; 7 bases align to TRBD1. The germline V gene encodes CDR1 SNHLY and CDR2 FYNNEI. Germline trimming cut 8 bases from V and 4 bases from J; bases unmatched to any gene: 7. CDR3 size: 13 residues.

A few counts support this clonotype. The CDR3 DNA is TGTGCCAGCAGTTACCGAGGGACAGGGAATTCACCCCTCCACTTT. Protein: CASSYRGTGNSPLHF. The genes are TRBV6-2 or TRBV6-3 and TRBJ1-6, with 9 bases fitting TRBD1. The V gene end was trimmed by 2 bases and the J gene end by 7 bases; junction bases not matched to a gene: 3. Germline V lookup: CDR1 MNHEY, CDR2 SVGEGT. The CDR3 sequence is 15 residues long.

This clonotype was found a few times. This chain links TRBV7-3 with TRBJ2-5; TRBD2 matches 8 bases. CDR1 is SGHTA, CDR2 FQGTGA, per germline. Trimming cost V 2 bases and J 5 bases; bases outside gene matches: 7. CDR3 size: 15 residues. In DNA, the CDR3 is TGTGCCAGCAGCTTACTTCGGGAGGGAAGGGAGACCCAGTACTTC. It is translated as CASSLLREGRETQYF. The full variable domain, completed using reference TRBV7-3 and TRBJ2-5, is GAGVSQTPSNKVTEKGKYVELRCDPISGHTALYWYRQSLGQGPEFLIYFQGTGAADDSGLPNDRFFAVRPEGSVSTLKIQRTERGDSAVYLCASSLLREGRETQYFGPGTRLLVL.

This clonotype occurred a few times. The chain joins TRBV11-2 to TRBJ2-2, with 8 positions matching TRBD2. The germline V gene encodes CDR1 SGHAT and CDR2 FQNNGV. There are 16 residues in the CDR3. With 2 bases clipped from V and 6 bases from J, the junction kept 8 bases outside the gene matches. The CDR3 protein is CASSLHGGAISGELFF. DNA for the CDR3: TGTGCCAGCAGCTTACACGGGGGGGCAATATCCGGGGAGCTGTTTTTT.

This clonotype was detected only a few times. In nucleotides, the CDR3 is TGCAGTGCTTACTCTACCTACGAGCAGTACGTC. Translating it yields CSAYSTYEQYV. The genes are TRBV20-1 and TRBJ2-7; D is undetermined. Trimming stripped 5 bases from V and 2 bases from J, with 7 bases between. Germline-derived CDR1 and CDR2 are DFQATT and SNEGSKA (reference sequence). The CDR3 is 11 amino acids.

The chain couples TRBV4-3 to TRBJ2-5; TRBD1 matches 7 bases. Germline V gene lookup returns CDR1 LGHNA and CDR2 YSLEER. The V and J ends lost 5 bases and 2 bases, in that order; junction bases with no gene match: 11. The length of the CDR3 is 16 residues. The CDR3 reads CASSMGYGTVQETQYF. The CDR3 DNA is TGCGCCAGCAGCATGGGGTACGGGACAGTACAAGAGACCCAGTACTTC.

The chain uses TRBV4-2 and TRBJ2-1; 12 bases map to TRBD2. The trim removed 0 bases at V and 9 bases at J, leaving 3 bases unmatched. There are 15 residues in the CDR3. Germline loops: CDR1 LGHNA, CDR2 YNFKEQ. CDR3 protein: CASSQELAGGIEQFF. Written as DNA, the CDR3 is TGTGCCAGCAGCCAAGAACTAGCGGGGGGAATTGAGCAGTTCTTC.

The CDR3 is CASSPQGVSYEQYF. The CDR3 nucleotides read TGCGCCAGCAGCCCCCAAGGGGTATCATACGAGCAGTACTTC. This sequence joins TRBV5-1 and TRBJ2-7; D possibly corresponds to TRBD1 (5 bases). CDR3 length: 14 amino acids. Germline V gene lookup returns CDR1 SGHRS and CDR2 YFSETQ. The V gene lost 4 bases and the J gene lost 4 bases, with 15 bases spanning the gap.